A selection of T cell receptor beta chains follows, all from one sample in a study of tumor and adjacent non-tumor tissue in lung cancer. TCRdb itself ran the multiplex PCR reads through MiXCR, one entry per CDR3 protein. The data show 60,000 to 85,000 distinct CDR3 sequences, 76% seen once. Sequences were obtained from distant non-tumor lung tissue. The receptor set was obtained from a man between 60 and 70 years old with non-small cell lung cancer. Each CDR3 is given with its conserved first and last residue. Fields, in order: V gene, CDR3 length, J gene, D gene, clone size, CDR3 protein, CDR3 DNA. The D gene is left open where the match is weak. The size field is filled for only some rows; it gives once, few, many or a size class.

>TRBV6-1|16|TRBJ2-6|.|.
CASSEAQGDGANVLTF
TGTGCCAGCAGTGAAGCACAGGGCGATGGGGCCAACGTCCTGACTTTC
>TRBV20-1|15|TRBJ2-5|.|.
CSARDPPFTGETQYF
TGCAGTGCTAGAGATCCCCCATTCACGGGGGAGACCCAGTACTTC
>TRBV11-2|13|TRBJ2-5|TRBD2|.
CASSRREEETQYF
TGTGCCAGCAGCCGCCGGGAGGAAGAGACCCAGTACTTC
>TRBV6-6|13|TRBJ1-5|.|.
CASRPNMNQGQHF
TGTGCCAGCAGACCAAACATGAATCAGGGCCAGCATTTT
>TRBV6-1|14|TRBJ1-1|.|.
CASPTRAGNIEAFF
TGTGCCAGCCCTACCAGGGCAGGGAACATTGAAGCTTTCTTT
>TRBV2|11|TRBJ2-3|.|.
CARRLADTQYF
TGTGCCAGAAGACTTGCGGATACGCAGTATTTT
>TRBV2|12|TRBJ1-1|.|.
CVSSQRNTEAFF
TGTGTTAGCAGCCAGCGTAACACTGAAGCTTTCTTT
>TRBV24-1|16|TRBJ2-3|.|.
CATSEYPGLETDRQYF
TGTGCCACCAGTGAATATCCGGGGCTGGAGACGGATAGGCAGTATTTT
>TRBV21-1|12|TRBJ1-4|.|many
CASSSEQEKLFF
TGTGCCAGCAGTTCGGAACAAGAAAAACTGTTTTTT
>TRBV4-1|17|TRBJ1-5|TRBD1|many
CASSQPLRGQSNQPQHF
TGCGCCAGCAGCCAACCTCTTAGGGGACAGAGCAATCAGCCCCAGCATTTT
>TRBV7-9|15|TRBJ1-2|.|.
CAGSLEAAPHYGYTF
TGTGCCGGCAGCTTAGAGGCAGCCCCTCACTATGGCTACACCTTC
>TRBV4-1|15|TRBJ1-1|TRBD1|.
CASSSRQGANTEAFF
TGCGCCAGCAGCTCTCGACAGGGGGCGAACACTGAAGCTTTCTTT
>TRBV6-5|14|TRBJ2-1|.|.
CASSYKGGMNEQSF
TGTGCTAGCAGTTATAAGGGCGGGATGAATGAGCAGTCCTTC
>TRBV28|14|TRBJ1-2|.|.
CASGPLGTKHGYAF
TGTGCCAGCGGTCCACTAGGGACCAAACATGGCTACGCCTTC
>TRBV28|15|TRBJ2-7|TRBD2|.
CASSLSLAGGGEQHF
TGTGCCAGCAGTTTAAGTCTAGCGGGAGGTGGCGAGCAGCACTTC
>TRBV12-3/TRBV12-4|13|TRBJ1-2|.|.
CSSSLGGGYGYTF
TGTTCCAGCAGTTTAGGAGGGGGCTATGGCTACACCTTC
>TRBV5-8|15|TRBJ1-6|.|.
CASSLFPKGDSTLHF
TGTGCCAGCAGCCTGTTCCCCAAGGGGGATTCAACCCTCCACTTT
>TRBV12-3/TRBV12-4|17|TRBJ2-4|TRBD2|.
CASSFEGGMLGKNIQYF
TGTGCCAGCAGTTTTGAGGGAGGGATGCTGGGGAAAAACATTCAGTACTTC
>TRBV20-1|15|TRBJ1-5|.|.
CSSRARDWLNQPQHF
TGCAGTTCTAGAGCTCGGGACTGGCTCAATCAGCCCCAGCATTTT
>TRBV6-2/TRBV6-3|14|TRBJ1-2|TRBD1|many
CASSFTRTGEGYTF
TGTGCCAGCAGCTTTACTAGGACAGGGGAAGGCTACACCTTC
>TRBV11-2|13|TRBJ2-5|.|.
CASSSGFEETQYF
TGTGCCAGCAGCTCCGGGTTTGAGGAGACCCAGTACTTC
>TRBV29-1|15|TRBJ1-5|TRBD1|.
CSARWTGFENQPQHF
TGCAGCGCTCGCTGGACAGGTTTCGAGAATCAGCCCCAGCATTTT
>TRBV7-6|16|TRBJ2-7|TRBD1|.
CASSLATGTGHYEQYF
TGTGCCAGTAGCTTAGCTACTGGGACAGGGCACTACGAGCAGTACTTC
>TRBV12-3/TRBV12-4|23|TRBJ2-3|TRBD1|.
CASSSDPAGQGERGYWSTDTQYF
TGTGCCAGCAGTTCGGATCCCGCGGGACAGGGGGAGCGCGGATATTGGAGCACAGATACGCAATATTTT
>TRBV6-5|15|TRBJ1-1|.|.
CVTSYGGQVSTEAFF
TGTGTCACCAGTTACGGAGGTCAGGTGTCCACTGAAGCTTTCTTT
>TRBV5-1|16|TRBJ1-5|TRBD1|many
CASSTDRGLINQPQHF
TGCGCCAGCAGCACTGACAGGGGCCTTATCAATCAGCCCCAGCATTTT
>TRBV4-1|11|TRBJ2-7|.|.
CTSSQEYEQYF
TGCACCAGCAGCCAGGAATACGAGCAGTACTTC
>TRBV4-1|12|TRBJ2-1|.|.
CASCHDTGEQFF
TGCGCCAGCTGCCACGATACGGGGGAGCAGTTCTTC